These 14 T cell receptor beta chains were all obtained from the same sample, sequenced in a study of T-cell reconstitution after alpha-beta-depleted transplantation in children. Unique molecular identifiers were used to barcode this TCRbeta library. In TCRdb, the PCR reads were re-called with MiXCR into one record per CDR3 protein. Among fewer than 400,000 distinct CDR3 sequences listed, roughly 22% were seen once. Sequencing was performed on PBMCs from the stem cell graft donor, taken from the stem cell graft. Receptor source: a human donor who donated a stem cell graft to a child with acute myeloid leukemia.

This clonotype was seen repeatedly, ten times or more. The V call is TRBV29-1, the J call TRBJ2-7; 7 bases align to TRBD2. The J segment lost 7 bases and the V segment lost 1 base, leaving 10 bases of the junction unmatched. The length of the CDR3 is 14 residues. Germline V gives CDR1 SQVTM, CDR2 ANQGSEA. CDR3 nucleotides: TGCAGCGTTGAAGGGCTAGCGGCCCCTGATGAGCAGTACTTC. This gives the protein CSVEGLAAPDEQYF.

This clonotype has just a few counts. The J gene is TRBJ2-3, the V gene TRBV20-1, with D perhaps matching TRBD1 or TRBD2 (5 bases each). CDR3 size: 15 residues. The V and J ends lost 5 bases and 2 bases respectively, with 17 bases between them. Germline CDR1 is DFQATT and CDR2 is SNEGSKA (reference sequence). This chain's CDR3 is CSAYPRDRNTDTQYF. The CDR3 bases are TGCAGTGCTTACCCCCGGGACCGAAACACAGATACGCAGTATTTT.

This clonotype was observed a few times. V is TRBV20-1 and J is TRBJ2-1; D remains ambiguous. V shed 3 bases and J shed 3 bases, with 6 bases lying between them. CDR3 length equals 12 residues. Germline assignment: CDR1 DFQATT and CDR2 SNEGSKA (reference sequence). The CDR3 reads CSASLLYNEQFF. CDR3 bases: TGCAGTGCTAGCCTACTCTACAATGAGCAGTTCTTC.

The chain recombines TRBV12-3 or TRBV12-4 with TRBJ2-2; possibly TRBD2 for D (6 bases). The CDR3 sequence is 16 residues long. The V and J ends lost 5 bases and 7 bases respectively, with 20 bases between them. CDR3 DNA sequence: TGTGCCAGCAGTCCTACCGGGTCCTCGGGGGTCGGGGAGCTGTTTTTT. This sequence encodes CASSPTGSSGVGELFF.

CDR3 sequence reads: CASSQGPPLAGEGDTQYF. The DNA of the CDR3 is TGCGCCAGCAGCCAAGGCCCCCCACTAGCGGGAGAGGGAGATACGCAGTATTTT. The chain is built from TRBV4-1 and TRBJ2-3, with 11 bases matching TRBD2. The CDR3 is made up of 18 amino acids. V lost 1 base to trimming and J lost 5 bases; unmatched junction nucleotides: 11. In germline, CDR1 is MGHRA, CDR2 YSYEKL.

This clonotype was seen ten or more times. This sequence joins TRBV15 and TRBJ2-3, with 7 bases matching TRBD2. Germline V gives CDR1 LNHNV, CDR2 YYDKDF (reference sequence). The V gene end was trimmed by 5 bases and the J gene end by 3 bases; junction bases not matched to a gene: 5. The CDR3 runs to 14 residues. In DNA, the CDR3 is TGTGCCACCAGCGTGGGGGGGGGAACAGATACGCAGTATTTT. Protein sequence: CATSVGGGTDTQYF. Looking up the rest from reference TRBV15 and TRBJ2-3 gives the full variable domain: DAMVIQNPRYQVTQFGKPVTLSCSQTLNHNVMYWYQQKSSQAPKLLFHYYDKDFNNEADTPDNFQSRRPNTSFCFLDIRSPGLGDTAMYLCATSVGGGTDTQYFGPGTRLTVL.

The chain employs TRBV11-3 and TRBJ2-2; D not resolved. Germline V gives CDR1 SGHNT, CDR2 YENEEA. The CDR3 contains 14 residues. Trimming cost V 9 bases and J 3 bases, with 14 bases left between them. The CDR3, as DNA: TGTGCCAGTGAAAAAAGGGATTACACCGGGGAGCTGTTTTTT. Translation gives CASEKRDYTGELFF.

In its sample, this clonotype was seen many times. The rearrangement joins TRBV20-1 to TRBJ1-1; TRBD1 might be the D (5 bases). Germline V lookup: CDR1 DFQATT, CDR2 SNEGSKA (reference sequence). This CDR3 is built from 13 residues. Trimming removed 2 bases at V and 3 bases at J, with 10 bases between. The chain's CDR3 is CSARTGTDTEAFF. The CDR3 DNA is TGCAGTGCTAGAACTGGGACTGACACTGAAGCTTTCTTT.

As DNA, the CDR3 is TGTGCCAGCAGCCAAGAATGGCAGGGAGCATACGAGCAGTACTTC. Translating it yields CASSQEWQGAYEQYF. The rearrangement links TRBV4-2 to TRBJ2-7; the D gene could be TRBD1 or TRBD2 (5 bases each). V was shortened by 0 bases and J by 4 bases, with 13 bases between the two germline ends. The CDR3 has 15 amino acids. In germline, CDR1 is LGHNA, CDR2 YNFKEQ.

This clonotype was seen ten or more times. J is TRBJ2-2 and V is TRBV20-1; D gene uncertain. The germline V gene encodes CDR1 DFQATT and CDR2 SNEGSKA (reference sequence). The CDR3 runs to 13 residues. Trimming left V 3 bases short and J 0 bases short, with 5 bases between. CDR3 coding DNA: TGCAGTGCTAGGTCCGCGAACACCGGGGAGCTGTTTTTT. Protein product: CSARSANTGELFF.

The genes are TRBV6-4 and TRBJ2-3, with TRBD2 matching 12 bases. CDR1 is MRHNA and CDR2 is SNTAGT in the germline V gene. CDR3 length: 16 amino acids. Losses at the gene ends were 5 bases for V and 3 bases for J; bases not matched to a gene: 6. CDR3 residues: CASSTSGTSGTDTQYF. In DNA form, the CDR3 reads TGTGCCAGCAGTACTTCCGGGACTAGCGGGACAGATACGCAGTATTTT.

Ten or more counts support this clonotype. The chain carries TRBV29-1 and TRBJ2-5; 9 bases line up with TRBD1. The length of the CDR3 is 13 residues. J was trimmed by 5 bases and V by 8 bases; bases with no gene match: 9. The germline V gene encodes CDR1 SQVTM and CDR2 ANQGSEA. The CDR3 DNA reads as TGCAGCACGCTGGACAGGGGTGTTGAGACCCAGTACTTC. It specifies CSTLDRGVETQYF.

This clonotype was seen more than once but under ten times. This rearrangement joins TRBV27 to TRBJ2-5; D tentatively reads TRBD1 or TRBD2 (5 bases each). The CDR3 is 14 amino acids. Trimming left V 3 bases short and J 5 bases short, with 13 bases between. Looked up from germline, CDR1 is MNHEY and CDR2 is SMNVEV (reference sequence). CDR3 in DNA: TGTGCCAGCAGTTTCGGTAGCTGGGGGGAGACCCAGTACTTC. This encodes CASSFGSWGETQYF.

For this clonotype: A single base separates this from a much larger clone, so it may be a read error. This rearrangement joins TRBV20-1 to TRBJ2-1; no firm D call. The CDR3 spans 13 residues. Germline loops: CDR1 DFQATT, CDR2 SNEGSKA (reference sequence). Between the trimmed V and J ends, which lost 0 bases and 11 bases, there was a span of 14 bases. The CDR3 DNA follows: TGCAGTGCTAGAGATTGGGTTGGGAAGAAGCAGTTCTTC. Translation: CSARDWVGKKQFF.